These T cell receptor beta chains were read from a single sample in a study of regulatory T cells in long-lasting Graves disease. From the multiplex PCR reads, TCRdb called clonotypes with MiXCR, one entry per CDR3 protein. The data show about 620,000 distinct CDR3 sequences, 15% to 20% seen once. These same records also appear under a second study, on T cells in Graves' hyperthyroidism and ophthalmopathy.

The material was peripheral blood mononuclear cells (PBMCs), obtained at new diagnosis, from a patient treated with antithyroid drugs. All receptors come from a woman in her 30s with Graves disease. Both conserved end residues are part of each CDR3. D genes are given only for firm matches. Clone size, where shown, is once, few, many, or a class for clones that have expanded.

abundance,j_gene,v_gene,d_gene,CDR3nt,CDR3aa
many,TRBJ1-2,TRBV28,-,TGTGCCAGCAGTTTATCCATTAAGGGCTACACCTTC,CASSLSIKGYTF
-,TRBJ2-3,TRBV7-2,-,TGTGCCAGCAGCTTCCGATATTTGTTTTTT,CASSFRYLFF
many,TRBJ2-1,TRBV11-3,-,TGTGCCAGCAACTCTCTCCGAGACAGGTCAAATGAGCAGTTCTTC,CASNSLRDRSNEQFF
-,TRBJ1-6,TRBV3-1,TRBD1,TGTGCCAGCAGCCTGACGGGGACAGGGTATTCACCCCTCCACTTT,CASSLTGTGYSPLHF
-,TRBJ2-7,TRBV19,TRBD2,TGTGCCAGTCCGGGGGGGCCTTACTACGAGCAGTACTTC,CASPGGPYYEQYF
many,TRBJ2-1,TRBV12-3/TRBV12-4,TRBD2,TGTGCCAGCAGTTTTATTTTGTCGCTAGCGGGAGGGCCGTACAATGAGCAGTTCTTC,CASSFILSLAGGPYNEQFF
many,TRBJ2-1,TRBV3-1,-,TGTGCCAGCAGCCACTCCAGGGAAGGGTACAATGAGCAGTTCTTC,CASSHSREGYNEQFF
many,TRBJ1-2,TRBV12-3/TRBV12-4,-,TGTGCCAGCTCCCCCTCCGGGCCCATCTATGGCTACACCTTC,CASSPSGPIYGYTF
-,TRBJ2-3,TRBV3-1,-,TGTGCCAGCAGCCAAGTAGGCGGAGATACGCAGTATTTT,CASSQVGGDTQYF
-,TRBJ2-1,TRBV29-1,-,TGCAGCGTTGGTTCGCCGGGACCAGACTACAATGAGCAGTTCTTC,CSVGSPGPDYNEQFF
few,TRBJ1-1,TRBV7-9,-,TGTGCCAGCAGCTTATCGTCCCCAGCTGAAGCTTTCTTT,CASSLSSPAEAFF
once,TRBJ1-2,TRBV5-4,-,TGTGCCAGCAGCTTGGCCGGAAGAGGGGTCTATGGCTACACCTTC,CASSLAGRGVYGYTF
few,TRBJ1-1,TRBV2,TRBD1,TGTGCCAGCGAGGTCGGGACAGGGGGCCGAGGCACTGAAGCTTTCTTT,CASEVGTGGRGTEAFF
many,TRBJ1-1,TRBV5-1,-,TGCGCCAGCAGCTTGGAACAGGGAGTTGACACTGAAGCTTTCTTT,CASSLEQGVDTEAFF
-,TRBJ2-3,TRBV7-8,-,TGTGCCAGCAGCTTAGTGGGGTGGGACACAGATACGCAGTATTTT,CASSLVGWDTDTQYF
many,TRBJ1-5,TRBV14,-,TGTGCCAGCAGCACCGCTCGTGGGCCCCAGCATTTT,CASSTARGPQHF